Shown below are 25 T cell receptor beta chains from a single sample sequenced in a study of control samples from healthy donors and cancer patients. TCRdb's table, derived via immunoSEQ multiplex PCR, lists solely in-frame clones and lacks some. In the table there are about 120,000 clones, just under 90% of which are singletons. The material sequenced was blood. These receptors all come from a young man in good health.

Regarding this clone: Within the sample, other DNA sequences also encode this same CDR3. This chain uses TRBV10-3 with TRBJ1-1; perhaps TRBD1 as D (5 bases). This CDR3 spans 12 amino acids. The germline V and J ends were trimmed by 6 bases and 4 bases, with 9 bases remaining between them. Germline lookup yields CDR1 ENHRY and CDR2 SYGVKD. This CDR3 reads CAIRGGGTEAFF. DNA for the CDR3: TGTGCCATCAGGGGCGGGGGCACTGAAGCTTTCTTT.

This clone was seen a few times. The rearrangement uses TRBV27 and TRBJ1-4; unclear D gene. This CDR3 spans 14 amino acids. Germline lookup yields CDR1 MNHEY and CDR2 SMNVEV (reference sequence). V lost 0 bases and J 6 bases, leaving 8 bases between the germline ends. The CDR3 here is CASSLSHRDEKLFF. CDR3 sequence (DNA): TGTGCCAGCAGTTTATCCCATCGGGATGAAAAACTGTTTTTT. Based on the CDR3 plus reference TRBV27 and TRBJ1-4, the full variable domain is EAQVTQNPRYLITVTGKKLTVTCSQNMNHEYMSWYRQDPGLGLRQIYYSMNVEVTDKGDVPEGYKVSRKEKRNFPLILESPSPNQTSLYFCASSLSHRDEKLFFGSGTQLSVL.

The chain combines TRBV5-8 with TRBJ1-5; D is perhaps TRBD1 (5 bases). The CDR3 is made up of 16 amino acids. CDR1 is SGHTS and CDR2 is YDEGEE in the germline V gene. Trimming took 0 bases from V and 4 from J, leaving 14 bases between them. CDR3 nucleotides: TGTGCCAGCAGCTTGGGTACCAGCGGGGCGAATCAGCCCCAGCATTTT. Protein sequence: CASSLGTSGANQPQHF. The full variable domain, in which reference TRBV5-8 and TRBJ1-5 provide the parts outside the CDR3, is EAGVTQSPTHLIKTRGQQATLRCSPISGHTSVYWYQQALGLGLQFLLWYDEGEERNRGNFPPRFSGRQFPNYSSELNVNALELEDSALYLCASSLGTSGANQPQHFGDGTRLSIL.

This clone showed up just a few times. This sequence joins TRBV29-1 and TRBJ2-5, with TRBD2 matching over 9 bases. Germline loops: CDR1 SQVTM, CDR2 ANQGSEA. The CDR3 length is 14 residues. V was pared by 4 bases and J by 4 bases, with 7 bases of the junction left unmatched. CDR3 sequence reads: CSVAPAGGGETQYF. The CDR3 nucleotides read TGCAGCGTTGCTCCAGCGGGAGGAGGAGAGACCCAGTACTTC.

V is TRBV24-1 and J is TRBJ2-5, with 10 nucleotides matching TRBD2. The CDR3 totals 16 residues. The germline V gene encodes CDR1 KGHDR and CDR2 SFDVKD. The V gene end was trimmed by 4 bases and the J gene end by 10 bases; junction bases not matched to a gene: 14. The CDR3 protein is CATSDGSLAGGGFQYF. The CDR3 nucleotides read TGTGCCACCAGTGACGGGTCCTTAGCGGGGGGTGGATTCCAGTACTTC.

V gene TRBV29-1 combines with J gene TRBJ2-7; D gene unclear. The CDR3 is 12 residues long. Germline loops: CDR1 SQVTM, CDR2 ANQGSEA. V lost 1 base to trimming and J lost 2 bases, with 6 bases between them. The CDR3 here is CSVEGYAYEQYF. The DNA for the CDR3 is TGCAGCGTTGAAGGGTACGCCTACGAGCAGTACTTC.

The CDR3 spells CASSVLTGSQETQYF. CDR3 DNA: TGCGCCAGCAGTGTCTTAACAGGGTCCCAAGAGACCCAGTACTTC. This chain links TRBV10-1 with TRBJ2-5; weak D call: TRBD1 (6 bases). V was trimmed by 4 bases and J by 1 base, leaving 13 bases between them. Germline values: CDR1 WNHNN, CDR2 SYGVQD (reference sequence). CDR3 length: 15 amino acids.

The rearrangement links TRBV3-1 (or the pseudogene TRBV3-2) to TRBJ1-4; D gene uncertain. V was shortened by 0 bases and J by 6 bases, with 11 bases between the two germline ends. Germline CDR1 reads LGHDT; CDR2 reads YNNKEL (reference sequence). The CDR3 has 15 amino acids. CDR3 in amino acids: CASSQEGLRYEKLFF. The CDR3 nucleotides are TGTGCCAGCAGCCAAGAAGGGCTTAGATATGAAAAACTGTTTTTT.

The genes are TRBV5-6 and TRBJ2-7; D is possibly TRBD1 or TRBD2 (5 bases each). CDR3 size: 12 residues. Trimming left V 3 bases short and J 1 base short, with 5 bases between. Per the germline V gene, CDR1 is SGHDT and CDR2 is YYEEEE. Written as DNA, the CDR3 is TGTGCCAGCAGCTGGGGGTCCTACGAGCAGTACTTC. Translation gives CASSWGSYEQYF.

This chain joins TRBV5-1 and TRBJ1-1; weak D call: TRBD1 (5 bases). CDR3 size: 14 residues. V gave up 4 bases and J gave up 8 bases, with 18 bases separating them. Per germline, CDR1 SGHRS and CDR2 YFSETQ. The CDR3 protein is CASSLTAGTPEAFF. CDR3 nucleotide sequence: TGCGCCAGCAGCCTTACTGCCGGGACGCCAGAAGCTTTCTTT.

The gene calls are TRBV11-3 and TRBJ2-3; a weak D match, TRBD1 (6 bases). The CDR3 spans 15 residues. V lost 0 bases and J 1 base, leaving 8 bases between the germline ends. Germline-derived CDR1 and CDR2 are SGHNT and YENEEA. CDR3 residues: CASSLDGGRTDTQYF. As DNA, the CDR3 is TGTGCCAGCAGCTTAGATGGGGGCCGCACAGATACGCAGTATTTT.

The chain's CDR3 is CASSLGWNTEAFF. CDR3 nucleotides: TGTGCCAGCAGTTTAGGGTGGAACACTGAAGCTTTCTTT. The J gene is TRBJ1-1, the V gene TRBV12-3 or TRBV12-4; D gene unclear. V was trimmed by 1 base and J by 1 base, leaving 4 bases between them. The CDR3 extends over 13 amino acids.

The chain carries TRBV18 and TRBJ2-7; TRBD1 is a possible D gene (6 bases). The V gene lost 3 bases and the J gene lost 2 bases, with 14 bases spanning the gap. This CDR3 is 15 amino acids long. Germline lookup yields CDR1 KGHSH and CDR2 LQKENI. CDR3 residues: CASSPEDSQTYEQYF. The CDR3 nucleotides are TGTGCCAGCTCACCCGAGGACAGCCAGACCTACGAGCAGTACTTC.

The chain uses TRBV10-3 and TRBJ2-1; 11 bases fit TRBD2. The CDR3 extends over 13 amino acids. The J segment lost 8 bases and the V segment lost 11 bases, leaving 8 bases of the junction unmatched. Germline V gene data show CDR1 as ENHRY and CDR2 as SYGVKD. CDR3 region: CAVTSGGTDEQFF. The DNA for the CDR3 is TGTGCCGTCACTAGCGGGGGCACCGATGAGCAGTTCTTC.

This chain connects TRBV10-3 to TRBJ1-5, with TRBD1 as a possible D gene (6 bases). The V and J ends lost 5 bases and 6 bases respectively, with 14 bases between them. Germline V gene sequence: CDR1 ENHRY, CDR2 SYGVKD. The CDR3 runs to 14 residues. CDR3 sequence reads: CAISPQQGSQPQHF. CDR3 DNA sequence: TGTGCCATCAGTCCCCAACAGGGAAGTCAGCCCCAGCATTTT.

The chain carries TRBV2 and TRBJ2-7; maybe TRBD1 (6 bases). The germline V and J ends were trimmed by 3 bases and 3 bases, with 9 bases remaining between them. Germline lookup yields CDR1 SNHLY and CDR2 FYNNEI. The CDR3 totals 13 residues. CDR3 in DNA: TGTGCCAGCAGTGATTACAGGGACTACGAGCAGTACGTC. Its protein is CASSDYRDYEQYV.

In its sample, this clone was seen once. CDR3 coding DNA: TGTGCCATCAGTGTGGGCGATACGCAGTATTTT. Amino acid sequence: CAISVGDTQYF. The rearrangement links TRBV10-3 to TRBJ2-3; D unresolved. The germline V gene encodes CDR1 ENHRY and CDR2 SYGVKD. This CDR3 has 11 residues. V lost 4 bases and J 6 bases, leaving 5 bases between the germline ends.

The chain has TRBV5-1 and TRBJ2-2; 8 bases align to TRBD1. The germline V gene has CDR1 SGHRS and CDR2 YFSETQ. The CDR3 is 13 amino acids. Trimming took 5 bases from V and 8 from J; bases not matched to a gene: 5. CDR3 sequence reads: CASRQGAEGELFF. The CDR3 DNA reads TGCGCCAGCAGGCAGGGGGCCGAAGGGGAGCTGTTTTTT.

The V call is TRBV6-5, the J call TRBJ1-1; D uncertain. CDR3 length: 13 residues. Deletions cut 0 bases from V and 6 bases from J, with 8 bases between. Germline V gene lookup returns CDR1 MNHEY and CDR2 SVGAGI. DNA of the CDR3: TGTGCCAGCAGTTACTCCGGTTGGGCTGAAGCTTTCTTT. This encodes CASSYSGWAEAFF.

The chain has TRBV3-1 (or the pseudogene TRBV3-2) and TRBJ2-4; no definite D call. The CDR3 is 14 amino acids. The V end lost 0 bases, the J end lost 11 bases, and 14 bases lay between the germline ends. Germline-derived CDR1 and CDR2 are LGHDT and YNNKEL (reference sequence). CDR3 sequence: CASSQEMVGIVQYF. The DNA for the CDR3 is TGTGCCAGCAGCCAAGAAATGGTGGGCATCGTTCAGTACTTC.

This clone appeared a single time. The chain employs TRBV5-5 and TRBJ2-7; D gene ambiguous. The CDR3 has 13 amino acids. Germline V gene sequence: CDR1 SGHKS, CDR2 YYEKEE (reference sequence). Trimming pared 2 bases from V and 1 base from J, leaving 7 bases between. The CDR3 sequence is CASSFGTSYEQYV. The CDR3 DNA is TGTGCCAGCAGCTTCGGTACTTCCTACGAGCAGTACGTC.

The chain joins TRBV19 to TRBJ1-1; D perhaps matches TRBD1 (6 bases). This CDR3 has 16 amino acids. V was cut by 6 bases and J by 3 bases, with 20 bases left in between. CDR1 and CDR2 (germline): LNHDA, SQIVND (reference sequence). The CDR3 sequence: CASRAPSGTKHTEAFF. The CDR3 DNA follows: TGTGCCAGTAGAGCCCCATCCGGGACAAAACACACTGAAGCTTTCTTT.

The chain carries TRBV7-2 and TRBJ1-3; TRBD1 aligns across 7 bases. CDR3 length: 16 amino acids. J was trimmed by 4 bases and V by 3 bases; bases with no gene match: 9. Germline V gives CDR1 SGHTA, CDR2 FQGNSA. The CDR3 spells CASSFTGTGVGNTIYF. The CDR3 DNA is TGTGCCAGCAGCTTCACCGGCACAGGGGTAGGAAACACCATATATTTT.

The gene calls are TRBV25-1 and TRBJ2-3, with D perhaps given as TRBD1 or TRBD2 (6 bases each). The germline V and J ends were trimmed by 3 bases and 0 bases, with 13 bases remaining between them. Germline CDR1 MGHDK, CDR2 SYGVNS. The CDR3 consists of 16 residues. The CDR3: CASSDPGATSTDTQYF. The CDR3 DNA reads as TGTGCCAGCAGTGATCCGGGGGCAACTAGCACAGATACGCAGTATTTT.

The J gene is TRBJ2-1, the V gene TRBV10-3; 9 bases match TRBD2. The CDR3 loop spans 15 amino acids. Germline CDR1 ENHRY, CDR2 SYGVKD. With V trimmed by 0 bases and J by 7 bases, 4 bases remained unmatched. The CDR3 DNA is TGTGCCATCAGTGAGTCTTTAGCGGGGGAAAATGAGCAGTTCTTC. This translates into CAISESLAGENEQFF.